This T cell receptor (beta chain) originates from a study of T cell repertoires in cytomegalovirus infection. From the reads, TCRdb called clonotypes with MiXCR, one entry per CDR3 protein. This table holds just under 300,000 distinct CDR3 sequences, around 10% found once. Study findings and constraints: HLA-C-restricted, CMV-specific TCR beta clonotypes were dominant ex vivo.

This clonotype has at least ten counts. Its antigen is not identified. Germline loops: CDR1 SQVTM, CDR2 ANQGSEA. Trimming at V came to 4 bases and at J to 0 bases, leaving 8 bases not matched to a gene. The CDR3 runs to 15 residues. The sequenced sample consisted of PBMCs. The V and J genes are TRBV29-1 and TRBJ2-7; the match to TRBD1 covers 8 bases. The sequence came from a human donor in good health (CMV status not recorded). Some clones in this sample may be carry-over from other donors' samples. The CDR3 DNA follows: TGCAGCGTTGTAGGACAGGGTGGGTTCTCCTACGAGCAGTACTTC. It is translated as CSVVGQGGFSYEQYF.